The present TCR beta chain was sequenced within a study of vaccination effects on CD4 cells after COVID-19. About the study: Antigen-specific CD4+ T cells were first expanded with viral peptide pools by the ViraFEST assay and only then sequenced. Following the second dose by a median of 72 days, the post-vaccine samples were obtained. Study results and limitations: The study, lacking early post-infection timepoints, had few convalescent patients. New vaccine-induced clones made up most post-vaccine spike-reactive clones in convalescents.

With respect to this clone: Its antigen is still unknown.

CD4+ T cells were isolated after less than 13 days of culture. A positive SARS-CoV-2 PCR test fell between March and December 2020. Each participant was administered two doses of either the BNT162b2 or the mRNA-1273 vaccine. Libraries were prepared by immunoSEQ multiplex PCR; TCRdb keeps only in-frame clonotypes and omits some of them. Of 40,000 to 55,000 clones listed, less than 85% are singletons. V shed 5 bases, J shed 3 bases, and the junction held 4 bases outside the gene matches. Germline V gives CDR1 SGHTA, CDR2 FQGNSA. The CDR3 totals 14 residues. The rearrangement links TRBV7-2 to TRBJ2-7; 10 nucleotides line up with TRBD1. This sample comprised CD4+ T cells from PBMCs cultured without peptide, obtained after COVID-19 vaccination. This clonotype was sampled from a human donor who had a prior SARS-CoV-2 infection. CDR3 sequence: CASSRDRGVYEQYF. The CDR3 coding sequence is TGTGCCAGCAGCCGGGACAGGGGTGTCTACGAGCAGTACTTC.